A selection of T cell receptor beta chains follows, all from one sample in a study of shared clonotypes between healthy human individuals. Generated by immunoSEQ multiplex PCR, the TCRdb table keeps only in-frame clones and is missing some. Altogether some 500,000 clones are present, about 96% being singletons, with the ten largest covering 0.055% to 0.075%. Specimen: naive CD4+ T cells sorted from blood. These receptors were taken from a woman between 25 and 40 years old in good health. Each CDR3 is given with its conserved first and last residue. Each record gives: CDR3 DNA, CDR3 protein, CDR3 length, D gene, J gene, V gene. A D gene is named only where the DNA matches it firmly.

TGTGCCAGCGCCATGGCGACGCAGTATTTT	CASAMATQYF	10	-	TRBJ2-3	TRBV6-1
TGTGCCAGTAGTATAGGCCACTGGATATTAGACAATGAGCAGTTCTTC	CASSIGHWILDNEQFF	16	-	TRBJ2-1	TRBV19
TGTGCCAGCAGCACGCGGACGGTTTCGAACACTGAAGCTTTCTTT	CASSTRTVSNTEAFF	15	-	TRBJ1-1	TRBV7-2
TGTGCCAGCAGGACAGGGGGCGAGGAGGCTAACTATGGCTACACCTTC	CASRTGGEEANYGYTF	16	TRBD1	TRBJ1-2	TRBV28
TGTGCCAGCAGCTTAGGAGTGCCAGGGAGGAATTATGGCTACACCTTC	CASSLGVPGRNYGYTF	16	-	TRBJ1-2	TRBV7-9
TGTGCCAGCAAGGAGGGCTCCTACGAGCAGTACTTC	CASKEGSYEQYF	12	-	TRBJ2-7	TRBV28
TGCGCCAGCAGCTTCGGGGTCCCCCAAGAGACCCAGTACTTC	CASSFGVPQETQYF	14	-	TRBJ2-5	TRBV5-1
TGTGCCACCCGACTCCCTGCCTACAATGAGCAGTTCTTC	CATRLPAYNEQFF	13	-	TRBJ2-1	TRBV7-9
TGTGCCAGCAGCCAAAGGCTAGCGGGAGCCAACACCGGGGAGCTGTTTTTT	CASSQRLAGANTGELFF	17	TRBD2	TRBJ2-2	TRBV4-2
TGTGCCAGCAGTGATAACATCGCCTACGAGCAGTACTTC	CASSDNIAYEQYF	13	-	TRBJ2-7	TRBV28